Listed below are T cell receptor beta chains from one sample, sequenced in a study of OX40 agonist ivuxolimab in advanced cancers. TCRdb keeps only in-frame clones here, not all; method: immunoSEQ multiplex PCR. The repertoire has about 95,000 clones, roughly 84% of them found once; the top ten carry 3.5% to 4%. Material: CD4+ or CD8+ T cells sorted from blood, obtained in a trial of the OX40 agonist ivuxolimab. The receptors derive from an adult with an advanced solid tumor such as melanoma, head and neck, liver or kidney cancer. Each CDR3 is given with its conserved first and last residue. The D gene is left open where the match is weak. A row's size may be missing; if present it is once, few, many or a size class.

d_gene | j_gene | abundance | v_gene | CDR3nt | CDR3aa
TRBD2 | TRBJ2-2 | few | TRBV9 | TGTGCCAGCAGCCCCTGGCGGGAGGACACCGGGGAGCTGTTTTTT | CASSPWREDTGELFF
NA | TRBJ2-7 | NA | TRBV28 | TGTGCCAGCAGTTTATCCCCCGCCCAGGGGTCACGGTACTTC | CASSLSPAQGSRYF
TRBD2 | TRBJ2-7 | NA | TRBV28 | TGTGCCAGCAGTATACAGCGGGAGTCTAGCGAGCAGTACTTC | CASSIQRESSEQYF
NA | TRBJ2-7 | NA | TRBV7-2 | TGTGCCAGCAGCCCAATCGCGGACAGCTGGGCCTACGAGCAGTACTTC | CASSPIADSWAYEQYF
NA | TRBJ2-5 | NA | TRBV2 | TGTGCCAGCAGCGAACAAGAGACCCAGTACTTC | CASSEQETQYF
TRBD2 | TRBJ2-7 | NA | TRBV11-2 | TGTGCCAGCAGCCCGCTAGCGGGAGCGTTGTACGAGCAGTACTTC | CASSPLAGALYEQYF
TRBD1 | TRBJ1-5 | NA | TRBV11-2 | TGTGCCAGCAGCTTAACAGGGGCTGGTCAGCCCCAGCATTTT | CASSLTGAGQPQHF
NA | TRBJ1-1 | NA | TRBV7-3 | TGTGCCAGCAGCCCTACAGGGTCCACTGAAGCTTTCTTT | CASSPTGSTEAFF
NA | TRBJ2-7 | few | TRBV7-9 | TGTGCCAGCAGCTTAGGTACTAGGACCCCCTACGAGCAGTACTTC | CASSLGTRTPYEQYF
TRBD2 | TRBJ2-1 | few | TRBV6-5 | TGTGCCAGCAGTTACGGTGCGGGAGTGGGCAATGAGCAGTTCTTC | CASSYGAGVGNEQFF
NA | TRBJ1-3 | NA | TRBV4-1 | TGCGCCAGCAGCCTCTCGGCGGCGGAGAGATGGAACACCATATATTTT | CASSLSAAERWNTIYF
NA | TRBJ2-3 | NA | TRBV27 | TGTGCCAGCTGTCGCGCGCAGTATTTT | CASCRAQYF
NA | TRBJ2-2 | NA | TRBV5-6 | TGTGCCAGCAGCTATGACCAGGGCACCGGGGAGCTGTTTTTT | CASSYDQGTGELFF
NA | TRBJ1-1 | once | TRBV21-1 | TGTGCCAGCAGTTCGTGGTGCTACACAATTCGCACTGAAGCTTTCTTT | CASSSWCYTIRTEAFF
NA | TRBJ2-7 | NA | TRBV9 | TGTGCCAGCAGCGTAGGTCCAGATGCCTACGAGCAGTACTTC | CASSVGPDAYEQYF
TRBD1 | TRBJ2-7 | NA | TRBV7-6 | TGTGCCAGCAGTCGTCCACAAGGGGACAGCTCCTACGAGCAGTACTTC | CASSRPQGDSSYEQYF
NA | TRBJ2-2 | NA | TRBV6-6 | TGTGCCAGCAGTTACGGGGAGGCCGGGGAGCTGTTTTTT | CASSYGEAGELFF
NA | TRBJ2-7 | NA | TRBV14 | TGTGCCAGCAGCCAAGAAATGTTAGCACAGTTCGACGAGCAGTACTTC | CASSQEMLAQFDEQYF
NA | TRBJ2-5 | NA | TRBV5-1 | TGCGCCAGCAGCTCCAACAGGGTCTCCGTGGATGAGACCCAGTACTTC | CASSSNRVSVDETQYF
NA | TRBJ2-1 | NA | TRBV18 | TGTGCCAGCTCACAAGACTATACAGAGGGTGAGCAGTTCTTC | CASSQDYTEGEQFF
NA | TRBJ2-2 | NA | TRBV7-6 | TGTGCCAGCAGCTTTGCGGGAATCACCGGGGAGCTGTTTTTT | CASSFAGITGELFF
NA | TRBJ1-5 | NA | TRBV5-6 | TGTGCCAGCAGCGCGCGAAGGGGTCAGCCCCAGCATTTT | CASSARRGQPQHF
NA | TRBJ1-1 | NA | TRBV5-4 | TGTGCCAGCAGCTTGTTGGGCACTGAAGCTTTCTTT | CASSLLGTEAFF
NA | TRBJ1-1 | NA | TRBV7-9 | TGTGCCAGCAGCTTAACGGGACTATCGAACACTGAAGCTTTCTTT | CASSLTGLSNTEAFF
NA | TRBJ1-2 | NA | TRBV7-2 | TGTGCCAGCAGCTTAAATCCCGGACTGACGTATTATGGCTACACCTTC | CASSLNPGLTYYGYTF
NA | TRBJ2-7 | NA | TRBV2 | TGTGCCAGCAGTGATCAGGGAACCTACGAGCAGTACTTC | CASSDQGTYEQYF
TRBD2 | TRBJ2-2 | NA | TRBV18 | TGTGCCAGCTCACCTAAAGCGGGAGGGCCTTCAGCCGGGGAGCTGTTTTTT | CASSPKAGGPSAGELFF
NA | TRBJ2-7 | NA | TRBV28 | TGTGCCAGCAGTTCCCACACGGACCCCTACGAGCAGTACTTC | CASSSHTDPYEQYF
NA | TRBJ1-1 | NA | TRBV30 | TGTGCCTGGAGCGACCGTCGGTACCAAGCTTTCTTT | CAWSDRRYQAFF
NA | TRBJ2-1 | NA | TRBV6-5 | TGTGCCAGCAGGGCTAGGTCATACAATGAGCAGTTCTTC | CASRARSYNEQFF
NA | TRBJ2-7 | NA | TRBV7-8 | TGTGCCAGCAGCTTAGGGACCGAGACCTACGAGCAGTACTTC | CASSLGTETYEQYF
TRBD2 | TRBJ2-7 | NA | TRBV28 | TGTGCCAGCAGTTTTTTAGCGGGAGCCACCGAGCAGTACTTC | CASSFLAGATEQYF
NA | TRBJ2-7 | once | TRBV25-1 | TGTGCCAGCAGTTCGATAGGACAGTCCCCCTACGAGCAGTACTTC | CASSSIGQSPYEQYF
NA | TRBJ2-7 | once | TRBV5-1 | TGCGCCAGCAGAGGGACAAACTCCTACGAGCAGTACTTC | CASRGTNSYEQYF
TRBD2 | TRBJ2-5 | few | TRBV5-8 | TGTGCCAGCAGCCGTCGGACTAGCGGCGCAGGGGCCCAGTACTTC | CASSRRTSGAGAQYF
NA | TRBJ1-1 | NA | TRBV2 | TGTGCCAGCTCCAAGGATATGAACACTGAAGCTTTCTTT | CASSKDMNTEAFF
TRBD2 | TRBJ2-3 | once | TRBV9 | TGTGCCAGCAGCGTAGCTAGCGGGCTACAAACAGATACGCAGTATTTT | CASSVASGLQTDTQYF
TRBD1 | TRBJ1-1 | few | TRBV15 | TGTGCCACCAGCAGATCTTTAGGGACAGGGAACACTGAAGCTTTCTTT | CATSRSLGTGNTEAFF
TRBD1 | TRBJ1-2 | NA | TRBV28 | TGTGCCAGCAGTCTCAGCGGACAGGGGTGGGACTATGGCTACACCTTC | CASSLSGQGWDYGYTF
NA | TRBJ2-2 | once | TRBV15 | TGTGCCACCAGCCGAAGTGAAAAGTACACCGGGGAGCTGTTTTTT | CATSRSEKYTGELFF
NA | TRBJ2-3 | NA | TRBV4-1 | TGCGCCAGCAGCCAAGGGGGAGTTTTGTCTGGAGATACGCAGTATTTT | CASSQGGVLSGDTQYF
NA | TRBJ1-4 | NA | TRBV6-5 | TGTGCCAGCAGTTACACCAACCCCGGGCAGGGAGAAAAACTGTTTTTT | CASSYTNPGQGEKLFF
TRBD1 | TRBJ2-7 | NA | TRBV27 | TGTGCCAGCAGTACCGGGACAGGGGGCTACGAGCAGTACTTC | CASSTGTGGYEQYF
NA | TRBJ2-7 | NA | TRBV6-6 | TGTGCCAGCCGGACAGAATCCTACGAGCAGTACTTC | CASRTESYEQYF
NA | TRBJ1-1 | once | TRBV19 | TGTGCCAGTAGTATAGGGATCGACAAGACCGAAGCTTTCTTT | CASSIGIDKTEAFF
NA | TRBJ2-7 | NA | TRBV7-8 | TGTGCCAGCAGCTTAGCTCAGGGAGGACCCTACGAGCAGTACTTC | CASSLAQGGPYEQYF
NA | TRBJ2-3 | NA | TRBV20-1 | TGCAGTGCTCGATTCACAGATACGCAGTATTTT | CSARFTDTQYF
NA | TRBJ2-7 | NA | TRBV29-1 | TGCAGCGTCCCATTGACACTTCCCTACGAGCAGTACTTC | CSVPLTLPYEQYF